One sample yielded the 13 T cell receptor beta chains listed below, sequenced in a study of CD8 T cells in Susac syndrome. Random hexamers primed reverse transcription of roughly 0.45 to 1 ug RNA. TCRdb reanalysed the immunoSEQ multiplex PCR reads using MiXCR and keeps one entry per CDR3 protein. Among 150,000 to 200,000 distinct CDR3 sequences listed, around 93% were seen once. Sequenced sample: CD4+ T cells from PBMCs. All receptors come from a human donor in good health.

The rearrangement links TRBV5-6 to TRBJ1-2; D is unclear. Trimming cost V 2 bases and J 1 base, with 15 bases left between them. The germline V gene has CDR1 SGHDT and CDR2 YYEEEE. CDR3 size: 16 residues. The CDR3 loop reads CASSFITVTGNYGYTF. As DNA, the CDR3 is TGTGCCAGCAGCTTTATAACTGTGACGGGTAACTATGGCTACACCTTC.

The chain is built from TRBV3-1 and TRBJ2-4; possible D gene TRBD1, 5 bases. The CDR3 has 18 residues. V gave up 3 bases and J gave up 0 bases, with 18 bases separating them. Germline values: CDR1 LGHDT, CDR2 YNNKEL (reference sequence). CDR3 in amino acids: CASSQFSLGLLAKNIQYF. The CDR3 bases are TGTGCCAGCAGCCAGTTTTCTCTGGGGCTGCTAGCCAAAAACATTCAGTACTTC.

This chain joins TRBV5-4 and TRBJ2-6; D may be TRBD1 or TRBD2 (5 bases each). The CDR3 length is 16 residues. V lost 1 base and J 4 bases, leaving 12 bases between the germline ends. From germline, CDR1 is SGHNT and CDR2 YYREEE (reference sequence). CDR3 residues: CASSLWGRVGANVLTF. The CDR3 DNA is TGTGCCAGCAGCTTGTGGGGGAGAGTGGGGGCCAACGTCCTGACTTTC. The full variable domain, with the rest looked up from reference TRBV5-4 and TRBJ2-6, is ETGVTQSPTHLIKTRGQQVTLRCSSQSGHNTVSWYQQALGQGPQFIFQYYREEENGRGNFPPRFSGLQFPNYSSELNVNALELDDSALYLCASSLWGRVGANVLTFGAGSRLTVL.

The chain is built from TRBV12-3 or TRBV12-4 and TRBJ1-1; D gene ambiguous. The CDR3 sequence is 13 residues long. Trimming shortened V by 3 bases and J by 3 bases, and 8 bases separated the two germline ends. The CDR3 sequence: CASSLTWDTEAFF. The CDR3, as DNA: TGTGCCAGCAGTTTGACGTGGGACACTGAAGCTTTCTTT.

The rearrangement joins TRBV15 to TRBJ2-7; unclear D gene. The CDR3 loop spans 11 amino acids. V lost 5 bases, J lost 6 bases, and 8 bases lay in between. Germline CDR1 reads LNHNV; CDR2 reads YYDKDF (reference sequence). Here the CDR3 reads CATSQDGEQYV. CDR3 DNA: TGTGCCACCAGCCAAGACGGCGAGCAGTACGTC.

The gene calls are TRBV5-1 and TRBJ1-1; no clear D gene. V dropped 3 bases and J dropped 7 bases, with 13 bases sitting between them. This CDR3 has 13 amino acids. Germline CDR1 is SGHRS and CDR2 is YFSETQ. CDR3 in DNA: TGCGCCAGCAGCTCCCTTGGTTTGGGTGAAGCTTTCTTT. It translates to CASSSLGLGEAFF.

The CDR3 spells CSVRRTNTEAFF. CDR3 DNA: TGCAGCGTTCGACGGACGAACACTGAAGCTTTCTTT. V usage is TRBV29-1 and J usage is TRBJ1-1; D not certain. V lost 5 bases, J lost 1 base, and 8 bases lay in between. Germline V lookup: CDR1 SQVTM, CDR2 ANQGSEA. The CDR3 is 12 amino acids.

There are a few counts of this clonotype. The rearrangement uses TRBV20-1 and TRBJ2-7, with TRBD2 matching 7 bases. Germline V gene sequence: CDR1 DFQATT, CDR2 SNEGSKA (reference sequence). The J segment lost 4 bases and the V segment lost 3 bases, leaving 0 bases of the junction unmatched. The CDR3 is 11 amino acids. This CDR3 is CSARGGYEQYV. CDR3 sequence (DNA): TGCAGTGCTAGGGGAGGGTACGAGCAGTACGTC.

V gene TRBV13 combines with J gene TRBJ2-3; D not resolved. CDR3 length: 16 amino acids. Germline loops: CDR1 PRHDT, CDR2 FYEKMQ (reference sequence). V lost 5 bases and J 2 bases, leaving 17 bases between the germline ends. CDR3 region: CASSLLELHSTDTQYF. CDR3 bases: TGTGCCAGCAGCCTGCTTGAATTACACTCCACAGATACGCAGTATTTT.

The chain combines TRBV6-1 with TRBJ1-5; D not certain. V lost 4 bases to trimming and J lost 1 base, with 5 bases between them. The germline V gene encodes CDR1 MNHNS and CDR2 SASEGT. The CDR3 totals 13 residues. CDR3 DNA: TGTGCCAGCAGTGCGGTCAGCAATCAGCCCCAGCATTTT. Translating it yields CASSAVSNQPQHF.

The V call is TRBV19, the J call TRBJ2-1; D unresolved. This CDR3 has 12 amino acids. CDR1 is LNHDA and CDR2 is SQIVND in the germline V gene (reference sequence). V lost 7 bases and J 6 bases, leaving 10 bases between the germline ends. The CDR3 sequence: CASNSKTNEQFF. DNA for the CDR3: TGTGCCAGTAACTCCAAGACCAATGAGCAGTTCTTC.

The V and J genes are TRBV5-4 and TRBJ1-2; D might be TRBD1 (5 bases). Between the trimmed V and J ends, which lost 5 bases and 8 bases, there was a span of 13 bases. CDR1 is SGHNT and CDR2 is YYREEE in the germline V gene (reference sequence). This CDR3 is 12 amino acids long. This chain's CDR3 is CASRRDRSGYTF. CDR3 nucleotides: TGTGCCAGCAGGAGGGACCGTTCGGGCTACACCTTC. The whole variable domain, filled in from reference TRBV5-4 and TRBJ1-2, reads ETGVTQSPTHLIKTRGQQVTLRCSSQSGHNTVSWYQQALGQGPQFIFQYYREEENGRGNFPPRFSGLQFPNYSSELNVNALELDDSALYLCASRRDRSGYTFGSGTRLTVV.

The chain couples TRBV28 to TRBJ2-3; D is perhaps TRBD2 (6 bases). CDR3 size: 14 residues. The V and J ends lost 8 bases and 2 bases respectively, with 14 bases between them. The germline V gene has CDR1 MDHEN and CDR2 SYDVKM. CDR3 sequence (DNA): TGTGCCAGCTCCCTGGGAGGTAACACAGATACGCAGTATTTT. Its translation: CASSLGGNTDTQYF.